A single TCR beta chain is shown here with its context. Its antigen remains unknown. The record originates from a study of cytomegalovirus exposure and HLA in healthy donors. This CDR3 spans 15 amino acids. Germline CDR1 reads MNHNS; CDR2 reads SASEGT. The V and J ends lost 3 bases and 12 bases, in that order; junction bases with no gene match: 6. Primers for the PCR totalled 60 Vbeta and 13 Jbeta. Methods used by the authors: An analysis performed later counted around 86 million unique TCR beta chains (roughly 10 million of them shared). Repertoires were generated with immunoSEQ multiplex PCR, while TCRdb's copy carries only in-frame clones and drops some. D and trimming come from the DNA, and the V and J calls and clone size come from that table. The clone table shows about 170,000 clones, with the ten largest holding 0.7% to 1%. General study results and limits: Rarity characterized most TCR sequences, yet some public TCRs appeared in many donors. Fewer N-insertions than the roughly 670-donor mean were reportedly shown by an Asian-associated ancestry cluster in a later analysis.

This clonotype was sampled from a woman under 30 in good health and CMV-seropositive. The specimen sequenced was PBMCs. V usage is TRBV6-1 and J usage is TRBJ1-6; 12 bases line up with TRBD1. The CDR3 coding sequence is TGTGCCAGCAGTGAGCCGGGACAGGGGGCAGGACCCCTCCACTTT. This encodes CASSEPGQGAGPLHF.